These T cell receptor beta chains were read from a single sample in a study of beta chain features in type 1 diabetes. Clones were read by immunoSEQ multiplex PCR, and TCRdb kept only the in-frame ones, dropping some. In the table there are 900,000 or so clones, 15% to 20% of which are singletons. The sequencing input was naive CD4+ T cells from blood. Receptors were obtained from a woman younger than 35 in good health. Both conserved end residues are part of each CDR3. The order of the fields is clone size, D gene, J gene, V gene, CDR3 DNA, CDR3 protein. A D gene is named only where the DNA matches it firmly. For some rows the clone size is stated as once, few or many, or as a class when expanded; others skip it.

-,-,TRBJ1-2,TRBV7-2,TGTGCCAGCAGCTTAATTCGAAGCGGTCAGGGTCGGCATGGCTACACCTTC,CASSLIRSGQGRHGYTF
-,-,TRBJ2-1,TRBV11-2,TGTGCCAGCAGGATTCCAGGGCGCAGCTACAATGAGCAGTTCTTC,CASRIPGRSYNEQFF
-,-,TRBJ2-5,TRBV7-2,TGTGCCAGCAGCTGGCGGGCTGAAGAGACCCAGTACTTC,CASSWRAEETQYF
-,TRBD2,TRBJ2-7,TRBV30,TGTGCCTGGATCTGTAGCGGGAGGACCCCCTACGAGCAGTACTTC,CAWICSGRTPYEQYF
-,-,TRBJ2-4,TRBV23-1,TGCGCCAGCAAGGAGGAACTAGCCAAAAACATTCAGTACTTC,CASKEELAKNIQYF
-,-,TRBJ2-1,TRBV9,TGTGCCAGCAGCGTAGAACCGGGGTACAATGAGCAGTTCTTC,CASSVEPGYNEQFF
-,TRBD2,TRBJ2-2,TRBV27,TGTGCCAGCAGCCAAATAGCGGGAGTTCGTTCCGGGGAGCTGTTTTTT,CASSQIAGVRSGELFF
few,-,TRBJ2-1,TRBV4-1,TGCGCCAGCAGCCAACTGGGGGGTGGTTACAATGAGCAGTTCTTC,CASSQLGGGYNEQFF
-,TRBD2,TRBJ2-7,TRBV5-8,TGTGCCAGCAGCCTACGGACTAGTAACCGGCTCGAGCAGTACTTC,CASSLRTSNRLEQYF
-,TRBD1,TRBJ2-1,TRBV9,TGTGCCAGCAGCGTAGGAGGGGACAGGTACAATGAGCAGTTCTTC,CASSVGGDRYNEQFF
-,-,TRBJ2-1,TRBV11-2,TGTGCCAGCAGCCAGAGGTGGAATGAGCAGTTCTTC,CASSQRWNEQFF
few,-,TRBJ2-7,TRBV5-1,TGCGCCAGCAGCGGGTCGGCCTCCCGTGGCTACGAGCAGTACTTC,CASSGSASRGYEQYF
-,TRBD1,TRBJ1-5,TRBV27,TGTGCCAGCAGTCCACAGGGGGGAGGTCAGCCCCAGCATTTT,CASSPQGGGQPQHF
-,-,TRBJ1-3,TRBV4-2,TGTGCCAGCAGCCAAGAACCGGGGATCCCATTCTCTGGAAACACCATATATTTT,CASSQEPGIPFSGNTIYF
few,-,TRBJ2-4,TRBV4-1,TGCGCCAGCAGCCAAGGGTTCTCTAGGGGTGCCAAAAACATTCAGTACTTC,CASSQGFSRGAKNIQYF
-,-,TRBJ1-5,TRBV4-1,TGCGCCAGCAGCCAAGAAGGCGGCAATCAGCCCCAGCATTTT,CASSQEGGNQPQHF
few,TRBD2,TRBJ2-3,TRBV7-6,TGTGCCAGCAGCTTTTTAGCGGGAGTGGCGTCAGATACGCAGTATTTT,CASSFLAGVASDTQYF
few,-,TRBJ1-5,TRBV7-9,TGTGCCAGCCAGCTTGGAGGGCAGCCCCAGCATTTT,CASQLGGQPQHF
-,-,TRBJ1-2,TRBV9,TGTGCCAGCAGCGTAGGCAGGAGAAACTATGGCTACACCTTC,CASSVGRRNYGYTF
-,TRBD2,TRBJ2-2,TRBV10-3,TGTGCCATCAGTGAGTTGGCGGGAGCGGGGGACACAACCGGGGAGCTGTTTTTT,CAISELAGAGDTTGELFF
few,-,TRBJ2-1,TRBV7-9,TGTGCCAGCACCGTGTCAGGGTCGGCGGGTGAGCAGTTCTTC,CASTVSGSAGEQFF
-,TRBD1,TRBJ2-7,TRBV14,TGTGCCAGCAGCCCCGCCGGGACAGGACCTTACGAGCAGTACTTC,CASSPAGTGPYEQYF
-,-,TRBJ2-3,TRBV9,TGTGCCAGCAGCCTCATGGGCGGACTAAACACAGATACGCAGTATTTT,CASSLMGGLNTDTQYF
-,TRBD1,TRBJ2-3,TRBV5-8,TGTGCCAGCAGCCCCGGACAGGCCTTCACAGATACGCAGTATTTT,CASSPGQAFTDTQYF
few,-,TRBJ1-2,TRBV9,TGTGCCAGCAGCGTAGGAAGCGGGCCGGGCTATGGCTACACCTTC,CASSVGSGPGYGYTF
-,TRBD2,TRBJ2-2,TRBV9,TGTGCCAGCAGCCGGACTAGCGGGATTGCCGGGGAGCTGTTTTTT,CASSRTSGIAGELFF
few,-,TRBJ1-4,TRBV5-4,TGTGCCAGCAGCATAAGACCTGGGAATGAAAAACTGTTTTTT,CASSIRPGNEKLFF
-,-,TRBJ1-4,TRBV28,TGTGCCAGCAGTTCTGTGGTAGAAAAACTGTTTTTT,CASSSVVEKLFF
few,-,TRBJ2-2,TRBV11-3,TGTGCCAGCAGCTACCGCTCCACAGCGAACACCGGGGAGCTGTTTTTT,CASSYRSTANTGELFF
-,-,TRBJ2-2,TRBV11-2,TGTGCCAGCAGCTTAAATTTCGGGACCGGGGAGCTGTTTTTT,CASSLNFGTGELFF
few,-,TRBJ2-3,TRBV6-6,TGTGCCAGCAGTTACCGGGGGCTCAGAGATACGCAGTATTTT,CASSYRGLRDTQYF
-,-,TRBJ2-5,TRBV6-5,TGTGCCAGCAGTTACTCGGGACAAGAGACCCAGTACTTC,CASSYSGQETQYF
few,-,TRBJ2-3,TRBV19,TGTGCCAGTAGTATGGGGCACAGGTACCTCGGTGGAATTTATACGCAGTATTTT,CASSMGHRYLGGIYTQYF
-,-,TRBJ1-3,TRBV5-1,TGCGCCAGCAGAATCGCCTCTGGAAACACCATATATTTT,CASRIASGNTIYF
-,TRBD2,TRBJ2-1,TRBV4-2,TGTGCCAGCAGCCAAGATCGGGCTAGCGGGGTTTCCAATGAGCAGTTCTTC,CASSQDRASGVSNEQFF
few,-,TRBJ2-1,TRBV6-5,-,CASSSSGVAYNEQFF
-,-,TRBJ2-3,TRBV7-9,TGTGCCAGCAGCCCCCTTGGTACGCAGTATTTT,CASSPLGTQYF